A single sample is the source of the 14 T cell receptor beta chains below, sequenced in a study of blood T cell repertoires in COVID-19. Only in-frame clones appear in the TCRdb table, and some are missing; sequencing was by immunoSEQ multiplex PCR. This sample has roughly 130,000 clones, with roughly 84% found just once. The sequenced material came from peripheral blood. The receptors come from a man under 40 with COVID-19, enrolled during active disease.

CDR3: CASSVEAGSYEQYF. As DNA, the CDR3 is TGTGCCAGCAGCGTAGAGGCAGGGTCCTACGAGCAGTACTTC. The chain recombines TRBV9 with TRBJ2-7, with D perhaps TRBD1 (5 bases). V was trimmed by 0 bases and J by 1 base, leaving 8 bases between them. The CDR3 loop spans 14 amino acids. The germline gives CDR1 SGDLS, CDR2 YYNGEE.

The chain is built from TRBV19 and TRBJ1-5; TRBD1 is a possible D gene (6 bases). The CDR3 runs 15 residues. CDR1 is LNHDA and CDR2 is SQIVND in the germline V gene (reference sequence). Deletions cut 2 bases from V and 7 bases from J, with 15 bases between. CDR3 nucleotide sequence: TGTGCCAGTAGTATAATGGGGCAGGGGCAGCAGCCCCAGCATTTT. Translating it yields CASSIMGQGQQPQHF.

The chain uses TRBV19 and TRBJ2-7, with TRBD2 matching 14 bases. J gave up 7 bases and V 7 bases, and 9 bases lay outside the gene matches. The CDR3 sequence is 15 residues long. Germline CDR1 reads LNHDA; CDR2 reads SQIVND (reference sequence). CDR3 in DNA: TGTGCCAGTACCCCGGGACTAGCGGGAGTAGGAGAGCAGTACTTC. Translating it yields CASTPGLAGVGEQYF. Full variable domain (outside the CDR3, taken from reference TRBV19 and TRBJ2-7): DGGITQSPKYLFRKEGQNVTLSCEQNLNHDAMYWYRQDPGQGLRLIYYSQIVNDFQKGDIAEGYSVSREKKESFPLTVTSAQKNPTAFYLCASTPGLAGVGEQYFGPGTRLTVT.

The rearrangement uses TRBV9 and TRBJ2-1, with D perhaps matching TRBD2 (6 bases). Germline V CDR1 and CDR2: SGDLS, YYNGEE. Trimming stripped 0 bases from V and 3 bases from J, with 13 bases between. CDR3 size: 16 residues. CDR3 amino acids: CASSVGSPGVYNEQFF. CDR3 DNA: TGTGCCAGCAGCGTAGGAAGTCCGGGAGTCTACAATGAGCAGTTCTTC.

The chain has TRBV7-2 and TRBJ2-7; tentative D call: TRBD2 (6 bases). This CDR3 is built from 14 residues. Germline CDR1 is SGHTA and CDR2 is FQGNSA. Between the trimmed V and J ends, which lost 2 bases and 3 bases, there was a span of 11 bases. CDR3 in amino acids: CASSLRREHYEQYF. In DNA, the CDR3 is TGTGCCAGCAGCTTAAGGAGGGAACACTACGAGCAGTACTTC.

V is TRBV24-1 and J is TRBJ1-2; D is unclear. The CDR3 sequence is 12 residues long. Trimming removed 1 base at V and 7 bases at J, with 6 bases between. Germline V CDR1 and CDR2: KGHDR, SFDVKD. The CDR3 reads CATSDFAGGYTF. CDR3 nucleotide sequence: TGTGCCACCAGTGATTTTGCGGGTGGCTACACCTTC.

CDR3 in amino acids: CASSLTSERNTDTQYF. In DNA, the CDR3 is TGTGCCAGCAGCTTAACCAGCGAGAGAAACACAGATACGCAGTATTTT. This chain joins TRBV7-3 and TRBJ2-3, with unresolved D. CDR1 SGHTA and CDR2 FQGTGA come from the germline V gene. The CDR3 extends over 16 amino acids. Trimming took 0 bases from V and 2 from J, leaving 12 bases between them.

The chain couples TRBV6-5 to TRBJ2-5; 9 bases match TRBD1. In germline, CDR1 is MNHEY, CDR2 SVGAGI. V lost 6 bases and J lost 2; bases outside the gene matches: 4. This CDR3 is 14 amino acids long. The CDR3 DNA is TGTGCCAGCAGGGCCGGGACAGGGCAAGAGACCCAGTACTTC. It translates to CASRAGTGQETQYF.

The gene calls are TRBV19 and TRBJ2-3; 8 bases agree with TRBD2. With 7 bases clipped from V and 4 bases from J, the junction kept 19 bases outside the gene matches. Germline CDR1 and CDR2: LNHDA and SQIVND (reference sequence). The CDR3 length is 18 residues. This CDR3 reads CASMTWGAAGAGADTQYF. CDR3 DNA sequence: TGTGCCAGTATGACCTGGGGGGCAGCGGGAGCAGGAGCAGATACGCAGTATTTT.

The rearrangement joins TRBV19 to TRBJ2-7, with D unclear. This CDR3 region has 17 residues. Trimming pared 6 bases from V and 0 bases from J, leaving 21 bases between. Germline assignment: CDR1 LNHDA and CDR2 SQIVND (reference sequence). CDR3 in amino acids: CASRRGSGSLSSYEQYF. As DNA, the CDR3 is TGTGCCAGTAGGAGAGGAAGTGGGTCCCTGAGCTCCTACGAGCAGTACTTC.

V and J are TRBV11-2 and TRBJ2-7; no firm D call. CDR3 length equals 16 residues. The V and J ends lost 4 bases and 0 bases respectively, with 16 bases between them. From germline, CDR1 is SGHAT and CDR2 FQNNGV. CDR3 coding DNA: TGTGCCAGCAGCTCTAGATCCCTTGACGGCTCCTACGAGCAGTACTTC. Its translation is CASSSRSLDGSYEQYF.

The table lists this clone with a few counts. The chain has TRBV6-6 and TRBJ1-4; tentatively, D is TRBD1 (5 bases). Germline CDR1 MNHNY, CDR2 SVGAGI (reference sequence). This CDR3 contains 15 residues. V was trimmed by 7 bases and J by 1 base, leaving 13 bases between them. The CDR3 region has the DNA TGTGCCAGCATGGGGGAGGTCATAACTAATGAAAAACTGTTTTTT. The encoded protein is CASMGEVITNEKLFF.

This chain uses TRBV6-6 with TRBJ2-7; D may be TRBD1 (5 bases). There are 14 residues in the CDR3. V lost 5 bases, J lost 3 bases, and 14 bases lay in between. Germline CDR1 is MNHNY and CDR2 is SVGAGI (reference sequence). The CDR3 DNA follows: TGTGCCAGCAGTCCCTCAAGGGGTGGCTACGAGCAGTACTTC. Translation gives CASSPSRGGYEQYF.

The rearrangement links TRBV28 to TRBJ2-7; no reliable D call. There are 13 residues in the CDR3. The V gene lost 2 bases and the J gene lost 7 bases, with 12 bases spanning the gap. Germline V gene lookup returns CDR1 MDHEN and CDR2 SYDVKM. The CDR3 bases are TGTGCCAGCAGTTTAAACTTGATCGGGGAGCAGTACTTC. Protein sequence: CASSLNLIGEQYF.